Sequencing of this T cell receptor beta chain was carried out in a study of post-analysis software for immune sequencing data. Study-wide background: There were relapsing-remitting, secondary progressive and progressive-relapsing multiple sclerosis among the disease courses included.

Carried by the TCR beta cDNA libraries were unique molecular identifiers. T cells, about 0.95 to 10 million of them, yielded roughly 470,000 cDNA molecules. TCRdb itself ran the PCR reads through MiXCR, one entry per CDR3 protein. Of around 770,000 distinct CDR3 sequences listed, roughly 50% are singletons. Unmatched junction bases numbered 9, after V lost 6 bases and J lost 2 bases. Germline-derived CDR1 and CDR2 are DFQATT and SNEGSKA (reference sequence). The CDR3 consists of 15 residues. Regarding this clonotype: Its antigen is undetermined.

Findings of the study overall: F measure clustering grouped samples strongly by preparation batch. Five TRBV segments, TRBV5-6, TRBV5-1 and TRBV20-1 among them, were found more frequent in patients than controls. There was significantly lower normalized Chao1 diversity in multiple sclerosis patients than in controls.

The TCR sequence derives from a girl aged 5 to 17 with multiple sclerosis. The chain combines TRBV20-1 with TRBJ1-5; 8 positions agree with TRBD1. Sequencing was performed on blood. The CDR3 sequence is CSAQQGAGGNQPQHF. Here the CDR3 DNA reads TGCAGTGCCCAGCAGGGGGCGGGGGGCAATCAGCCCCAGCATTTT.